The 32 T cell receptor beta chains listed next were all sequenced from one sample in a study of CD8 T cells in ankylosing spondylitis (dated by TCRdb to the late 2010s). Library generation was performed with 5' RACE. The sequencing machine was an Illumina HiSeq 2500. Using fastp trimming at Q25 and MiXCR clonotype assembly, TCRdb reanalyzed the public sequencing data and kept in-frame beta chains. When rows share a CDR3 protein, they turn into one entry using the most common DNA and genes. The sample records approximately 100,000 distinct CDR3 sequences, over 6.5% of which are singletons. The top ten clones comprise 9.9% of the sample. Sequenced input: blood, either unsorted or a sorted T cell fraction (not recorded which). These receptors all stem from a male donor with ankylosing spondylitis or in good health (not recorded which).

This clonotype was seen at least ten times. V is TRBV10-2 and J is TRBJ1-1; no clear D. The CDR3 loop spans 17 amino acids. Germline V CDR1 and CDR2: WSHSY, SAAADI. V was trimmed by 0 bases and J by 0 bases, leaving 14 bases between them. CDR3 nucleotide sequence: TGCGCCAGCAGTGAGTCCGATGGGTTTGATCTGAACACTGAAGCTTTCTTT. It yields the protein CASSESDGFDLNTEAFF.

The CDR3: CAWSVPPSNYGYTF. DNA of the CDR3: TGTGCCTGGAGTGTACCGCCATCAAACTATGGCTACACCTTC. The J gene is TRBJ1-2, the V gene TRBV30; D gene ambiguous. V lost 0 bases and J lost 2, with 10 bases in between. The CDR3 has 14 amino acids. CDR1 and CDR2 from the germline V gene are GTSNPN and SVGIG (reference sequence). Together with reference TRBV30 and TRBJ1-2, the CDR3 gives the full variable domain: SQTIHQWPATLVQPVGSPLSLECTVEGTSNPNLYWYRQAAGRGLQLLFYSVGIGQISSEVPQNLSASRPQDRQFILSSKKLLLSDSGFYLCAWSVPPSNYGYTFGSGTRLTVV.

This clonotype has at least ten counts. The genes are TRBV7-2 and TRBJ2-2, with D perhaps assigned TRBD1 or TRBD2 (6 bases each). The CDR3 covers 16 residues. Germline CDR1 is SGHTA and CDR2 is FQGNSA. V lost 5 bases and J 7 bases, leaving 20 bases between the germline ends. The DNA for the CDR3 is TGTGCCAGCAGCCCGAACCCTAGGGGGGCCGGCGGGGAGCTGTTTTTT. Translating it yields CASSPNPRGAGGELFF.

The sample holds many counts of this clonotype. The chain combines TRBV20-1 with TRBJ2-1; weak D call: TRBD2 (5 bases). This CDR3 has 14 residues. Germline CDR1 and CDR2: DFQATT and SNEGSKA (reference sequence). V lost 1 base and J lost 0, with 7 bases in between. This chain's CDR3 is CSARGGSSYNEQFF. The CDR3 bases are TGCAGTGCTAGAGGAGGGAGCTCCTACAATGAGCAGTTCTTC.

This clonotype was seen ten or more times. The CDR3 is CASSLGQGNGELFF. The CDR3 nucleotides read TGTGCCAGCAGTTTAGGCCAGGGGAATGGGGAGCTGTTTTTT. The chain carries TRBV12-3 or TRBV12-4 and TRBJ2-2; D possibly corresponds to TRBD1 (6 bases). The V gene lost 1 base and the J gene lost 8 bases, with 11 bases spanning the gap. CDR3 length equals 14 residues.

The chain couples TRBV12-3 or TRBV12-4 to TRBJ1-1, with D hard to call. There are 15 residues in the CDR3. The V and J ends lost 4 bases and 8 bases respectively, with 20 bases between them. In DNA form, the CDR3 reads TGTGCCAGCAGTTCCCACGCTGGAGGAAGGTTGGAAGCTTTCTTT. Protein sequence: CASSSHAGGRLEAFF.

The sample holds many counts of this clonotype. The rearrangement uses TRBV29-1 and TRBJ2-1; D uncertain. The germline V and J ends were trimmed by 6 bases and 0 bases, with 6 bases remaining between them. CDR3 length: 12 amino acids. Germline V lookup: CDR1 SQVTM, CDR2 ANQGSEA. CDR3 sequence (DNA): TGCAGCGTCGAAAGCTCCTACAATGAGCAGTTCTTC. Protein sequence: CSVESSYNEQFF.

This clonotype was counted at least ten times. This chain connects TRBV12-3 or TRBV12-4 to TRBJ2-5; 9 bases line up with TRBD2. V gave up 4 bases and J gave up 5 bases; unmatched junction bases: 5. The CDR3 extends over 14 amino acids. The CDR3 reads CASSYAGTSETQYF. Here the CDR3 DNA reads TGTGCCAGCAGTTACGCGGGGACTAGCGAGACCCAGTACTTC.

This clonotype appeared many times. V and J are TRBV20-1 and TRBJ2-5; D remains unclear. The V end lost 3 bases, the J end lost 8 bases, and 13 bases lay between the germline ends. CDR1 and CDR2 (germline): DFQATT, SNEGSKA (reference sequence). The CDR3 is 12 residues long. The CDR3, as DNA: TGCAGTGCTAGTTTCCCTGAGGTTACCCAGTACTTC. It codes for CSASFPEVTQYF.

There are many counts of this clonotype. The J gene is TRBJ2-1, the V gene TRBV4-2, with D uncertain. The V and J ends lost 4 bases and 8 bases respectively, with 9 bases between them. This CDR3 has 12 amino acids. Per the germline V gene, CDR1 is LGHNA and CDR2 is YNFKEQ. This chain's CDR3 is CASSPLGDEQFF. CDR3 in DNA: TGTGCCAGCAGCCCCCTTGGGGATGAGCAGTTCTTC.

The chain carries TRBV5-5 and TRBJ2-3, with 14 bases fitting TRBD2. The CDR3 runs to 16 residues. Germline V gene sequence: CDR1 SGHKS, CDR2 YYEKEE (reference sequence). After removal of 4 bases from V and 6 bases from J, the junction contained 7 bases not matched to a gene. DNA of the CDR3: TGTGCCAGCAGCAGGACTAGCGGGAGGCTGGGGGATACGCAGTATTTT. This encodes CASSRTSGRLGDTQYF.

This clonotype was recorded at least ten times. V and J are TRBV7-8 and TRBJ2-5; no clear D. Germline V gene lookup returns CDR1 SGHVS and CDR2 FQNEAQ. The CDR3 has 13 residues. Trimming took 3 bases from V and 2 from J, leaving 7 bases between them. CDR3 sequence: CASSFSRQETQYF. The CDR3 nucleotides read TGTGCCAGCAGCTTTTCTAGGCAAGAGACCCAGTACTTC.

A note on this clonotype: A much larger clone lies a single base off, so this may be a read error. The chain is built from TRBV4-3 and TRBJ2-2; 10 bases align to TRBD1. Germline V gene data show CDR1 as LGHNA and CDR2 as YSLEER. The CDR3 has 15 residues. The CDR3 sequence is CTSSHGTGDTGELFF. In nucleotides, the CDR3 is TGCACCAGCAGCCACGGGACAGGGGACACCGGGGAGCTGTTTTTT.

The V call is TRBV20-1, the J call TRBJ1-5; D uncertain. The V and J ends lost 5 bases and 2 bases respectively, with 1 base between them. The CDR3 spans 10 residues. In germline, CDR1 is DFQATT, CDR2 SNEGSKA (reference sequence). The CDR3 nucleotides read TGCAGTGCTGGCAATCAGCCCCAGCATTTT. Translated, it gives CSAGNQPQHF.

This clonotype was seen ten or more times. The chain recombines TRBV30 with TRBJ2-1; tentatively, D is TRBD1 or TRBD2 (6 bases each). Trimming cost V 5 bases and J 8 bases, with 19 bases left between them. This CDR3 has 14 residues. The germline V gene has CDR1 GTSNPN and CDR2 SVGIG (reference sequence). The CDR3 DNA reads TGTGCCTGGGGGGGGCGGCGGGGCAGGGATGAGCAGTTCTTC. This translates into CAWGGRRGRDEQFF. Combining the CDR3 with reference TRBV30 and TRBJ2-1 gives the whole variable domain SQTIHQWPATLVQPVGSPLSLECTVEGTSNPNLYWYRQAAGRGLQLLFYSVGIGQISSEVPQNLSASRPQDRQFILSSKKLLLSDSGFYLCAWGGRRGRDEQFFGPGTRLTVL.

This clonotype has ten or more counts. V gene TRBV10-3 combines with J gene TRBJ2-7, with a weak D call TRBD1 (5 bases). The V end was cut by 3 bases, the J end by 3 bases, with 6 bases between. CDR1 and CDR2 (germline): ENHRY, SYGVKD. This CDR3 is 12 amino acids long. The CDR3 nucleotides read TGTGCCATCAGTGAAAGGGGCTACGAGCAGTACTTC. Translation: CAISERGYEQYF.

This clonotype was counted many times. V usage is TRBV11-2 and J usage is TRBJ2-2, with a possible D match to TRBD1 (6 bases). V gave up 4 bases and J gave up 0 bases, with 9 bases separating them. Germline V gene lookup returns CDR1 SGHAT and CDR2 FQNNGV. This CDR3 is built from 15 residues. CDR3 nucleotide sequence: TGTGCCAGCAGCTCGACAGGTGCGAACACCGGGGAGCTGTTTTTT. The encoded protein is CASSSTGANTGELFF.

This clonotype was picked up a small number of times. V usage is TRBV11-3 and J usage is TRBJ2-1; D is perhaps TRBD2 (5 bases). Germline V gene data show CDR1 as SGHNT and CDR2 as YENEEA. V dropped 5 bases and J dropped 3 bases, with 11 bases sitting between them. This CDR3 is built from 14 residues. CDR3 region: CASSLSGVYNEQFF. In DNA, the CDR3 is TGTGCCAGCAGCCTATCCGGGGTCTACAATGAGCAGTTCTTC. The full variable domain, in which reference TRBV11-3 and TRBJ2-1 provide the parts outside the CDR3, is EAGVVQSPRYKIIEKKQPVAFWCNPISGHNTLYWYLQNLGQGPELLIRYENEEAVDDSQLPKDRFSAERLKGVDSTLKIQPAELGDSAVYLCASSLSGVYNEQFFGPGTRLTVL.

The V gene is TRBV20-1, the J gene TRBJ2-1; 9 nucleotides agree with TRBD2. CDR3 length: 17 residues. CDR1 and CDR2 (germline): DFQATT, SNEGSKA (reference sequence). With V trimmed by 0 bases and J by 6 bases, 12 bases remained unmatched. The CDR3: CSARDQGGLAAVNEQFF. CDR3 in DNA: TGCAGTGCTAGAGATCAAGGGGGACTAGCCGCTGTCAATGAGCAGTTCTTC.

About this clonotype itself: One base away lies a much larger clone, so this may be a sequencing read error. The chain carries TRBV6-6 and TRBJ1-3; unclear D gene. The CDR3 is 12 residues long. The germline gives CDR1 MNHNY, CDR2 SVGAGI (reference sequence). This CDR3 reads CVSSPSGNTIYF. Written as DNA, the CDR3 is TGTGTCAGCAGTCCCAGTGGAAACACCATATATTTT.

This clonotype was seen repeatedly, ten times or more. The J gene is TRBJ1-2, the V gene TRBV12-3 or TRBV12-4, with D unresolved. The CDR3 has 11 residues. Between the trimmed V and J ends, which lost 6 bases and 8 bases, there was a span of 10 bases. This CDR3 reads CASSPGPGYTF. The CDR3 DNA follows: TGTGCCAGCAGCCCCGGACCGGGCTACACCTTC.

This clonotype was counted at least ten times. The rearrangement links TRBV12-3 or TRBV12-4 to TRBJ1-2; 7 bases fit TRBD1. The CDR3 consists of 15 residues. Germline trimming cut 2 bases from V and 2 bases from J; bases unmatched to any gene: 5. The CDR3 coding sequence is TGTGCCAGCAGTTTAACAGGGGAGAAGAACTATGGCTACACCTTC. This encodes CASSLTGEKNYGYTF.

This clonotype was observed at least ten times. The chain couples TRBV5-1 to TRBJ2-1; 10 bases match TRBD2. Germline loops: CDR1 SGHRS, CDR2 YFSETQ. J lost 9 bases, V lost 0 bases, and 3 bases had no gene match. There are 14 residues in the CDR3. CDR3 amino acids: CASSLELAGGEQFF. In DNA, the CDR3 is TGCGCCAGCAGCTTGGAATTAGCGGGAGGTGAGCAGTTCTTC.

This clonotype has a count of ten or more. The rearrangement links TRBV12-5 to TRBJ1-1; D is unresolved. Germline loops: CDR1 LGHNT, CDR2 FRNRAP. The CDR3 has 10 amino acids. V lost 4 bases and J lost 8, with 5 bases in between. CDR3 bases: TGTGCTAGTGGTTCAATGGAAGCTTTCTTT. This codes for CASGSMEAFF.

This clonotype was detected ten times or more. This rearrangement joins TRBV15 to TRBJ2-6, with D perhaps TRBD1 (6 bases). Between the trimmed V and J ends, which lost 3 bases and 11 bases, there was a span of 14 bases. Germline CDR1 LNHNV, CDR2 YYDKDF (reference sequence). CDR3 size: 14 residues. The CDR3: CATSSPRGPHVLTF. The CDR3 DNA reads TGTGCCACCAGCAGCCCCAGGGGTCCCCACGTCCTGACTTTC. The full variable domain, in which reference TRBV15 and TRBJ2-6 provide the parts outside the CDR3, is DAMVIQNPRYQVTQFGKPVTLSCSQTLNHNVMYWYQQKSSQAPKLLFHYYDKDFNNEADTPDNFQSRRPNTSFCFLDIRSPGLGDTAMYLCATSSPRGPHVLTFGAGSRLTVL.

This clonotype was seen many times. The chain links TRBV4-2 to TRBJ2-7, with D perhaps matching TRBD2 (5 bases). The CDR3 loop spans 14 amino acids. V dropped 0 bases and J dropped 4 bases, with 10 bases sitting between them. CDR1 and CDR2 (germline): LGHNA, YNFKEQ. The chain's CDR3 is CASSQEWGEYEQYF. CDR3 coding DNA: TGTGCCAGCAGCCAAGAATGGGGAGAGTACGAGCAGTACTTC.

This clonotype was observed at least ten times. The V gene is TRBV20-1, the J gene TRBJ2-7, with TRBD2 as a possible D gene (6 bases). The CDR3 loop spans 15 amino acids. Germline V gene data show CDR1 as DFQATT and CDR2 as SNEGSKA (reference sequence). The germline V and J ends were trimmed by 3 bases and 0 bases, with 15 bases remaining between them. This chain's CDR3 is CSASARGLSSYEQYF. The CDR3 region has the DNA TGCAGTGCTAGTGCTAGGGGACTGAGCTCCTACGAGCAGTACTTC.

This clonotype was counted many times. CDR3 DNA: TGTGCCAGCAGCTTAAAAGCGGGGGGGATAACAGATACGCAGTATTTT. Translated: CASSLKAGGITDTQYF. This sequence joins TRBV7-3 and TRBJ2-3; 10 bases align to TRBD2. After removal of 1 base from V and 3 bases from J, the junction contained 4 bases not matched to a gene. The CDR3 spans 16 residues. Looked up from germline, CDR1 is SGHTA and CDR2 is FQGTGA.

This clonotype has a count of ten or more. The chain carries TRBV5-1 and TRBJ2-1; TRBD1 or TRBD2 may be the D gene (5 bases each). The germline CDR1 and CDR2 sequences are SGHRS and YFSETQ. The CDR3 has 15 amino acids. V lost 3 bases, J lost 5 bases, and 15 bases lay in between. The CDR3 coding sequence is TGCGCCAGCAGCTGGGACGGCGGGTCGGACAATGAGCAGTTCTTC. This codes for CASSWDGGSDNEQFF.

There are a few counts of this clonotype. CDR3 residues: CASSLEKGTTDTQYF. The CDR3, as DNA: TGTGCCAGCAGCTTAGAGAAGGGGACCACAGATACGCAGTATTTT. V and J are TRBV7-2 and TRBJ2-3; D possibly matches TRBD1 or TRBD2 (5 bases each). The CDR3 totals 15 residues. Germline values: CDR1 SGHTA, CDR2 FQGNSA. V was trimmed by 1 base and J by 2 bases, leaving 10 bases between them.

The chain couples TRBV9 to TRBJ1-2; maybe TRBD1 (6 bases). CDR1 is SGDLS and CDR2 is YYNGEE in the germline V gene. Trimming removed 6 bases at V and 8 bases at J, with 17 bases between. The CDR3 has 13 amino acids. Here the CDR3 DNA reads TGTGCCAGCAACTTGGACAGTTCGAACGGCTACACCTTC. It codes for CASNLDSSNGYTF.

This clonotype has ten or more counts. This chain joins TRBV2 and TRBJ1-2; D is unresolved. Germline values: CDR1 SNHLY, CDR2 FYNNEI. V was shortened by 8 bases and J by 3 bases, with 10 bases between the two germline ends. The CDR3 runs 12 residues. DNA for the CDR3: TGTGCCAGCTCTCTCCGTGACTATGGCTACACCTTC. Translated, it gives CASSLRDYGYTF. Together with reference TRBV2 and TRBJ1-2, the CDR3 gives the full variable domain: EPEVTQTPSHQVTQMGQEVILRCVPISNHLYFYWYRQILGQKVEFLVSFYNNEISEKSEIFDDQFSVERPDGSNFTLKIRSTKLEDSAMYFCASSLRDYGYTFGSGTRLTVV.